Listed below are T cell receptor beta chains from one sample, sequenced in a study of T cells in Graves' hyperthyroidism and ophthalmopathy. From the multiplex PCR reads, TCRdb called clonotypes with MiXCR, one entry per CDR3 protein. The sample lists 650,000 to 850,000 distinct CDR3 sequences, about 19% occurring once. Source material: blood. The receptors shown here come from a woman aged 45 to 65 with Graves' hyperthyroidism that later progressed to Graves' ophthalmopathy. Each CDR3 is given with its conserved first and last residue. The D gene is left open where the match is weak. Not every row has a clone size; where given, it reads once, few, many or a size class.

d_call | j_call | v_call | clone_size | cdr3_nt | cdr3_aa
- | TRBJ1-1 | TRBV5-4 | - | TGTGCCAGCAGCTTGTTTGAGGGAGAAGCTTTCTTT | CASSLFEGEAFF
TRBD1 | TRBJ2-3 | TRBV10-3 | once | TGTGCCATCAGTGATGGTGAGGGGGCAACAGATACGCAGTATTTT | CAISDGEGATDTQYF
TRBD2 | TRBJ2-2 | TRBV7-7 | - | TGTGCTAGCGGGACCCAGAACACCGGGGAGCTGTTTTTT | CASGTQNTGELFF
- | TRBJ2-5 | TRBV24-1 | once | TGTGCCACCAGTGATTCAGGAGAAGAGACCCAGTACTTC | CATSDSGEETQYF
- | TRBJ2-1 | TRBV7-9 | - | TGTGCCAGCAGCTTTGCCCTAATCGTACGTGAGCAGTTCTTC | CASSFALIVREQFF
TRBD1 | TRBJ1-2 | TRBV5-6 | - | TGTGCCAGCCAACTCATGGACAGGGTGTATGGCTACACCTTC | CASQLMDRVYGYTF
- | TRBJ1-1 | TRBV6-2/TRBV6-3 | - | TGTGCCAGCAGTTCTCCCCTCGGCGACAGATCCCACACTGAAGCTTTCTTT | CASSSPLGDRSHTEAFF
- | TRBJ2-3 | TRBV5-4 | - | TGTGCCAGCAGCTGTTGGGGGTGGAGACGGCGGGATACGCAGTATTTT | CASSCWGWRRRDTQYF
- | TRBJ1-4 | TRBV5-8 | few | TGTGCCAGCAGTTTTGAGGCAGGGCGTGATGAAAAACTGTTTTTT | CASSFEAGRDEKLFF
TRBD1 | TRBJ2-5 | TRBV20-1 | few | TGCAGTGCTAGAAAAGACAGGGGGCGAGAGACCCAGTACTTC | CSARKDRGRETQYF
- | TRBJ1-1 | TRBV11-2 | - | TGTGCCAGCAGTGAATATGGGAGGGCCCGAAGCACTGAAGCTTTCTTT | CASSEYGRARSTEAFF
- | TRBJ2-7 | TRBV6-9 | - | TGTGCCAGCAGTTTCTACCGGGTCGGGGCCGAGCAGTACTTC | CASSFYRVGAEQYF
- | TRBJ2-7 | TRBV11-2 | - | TGTGCCAGTAGTATACTTGGACAAGCCTACGAGCAGTACTTC | CASSILGQAYEQYF
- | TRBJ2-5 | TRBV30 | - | TGTGCCTGGAGTCTCCTTGCAGAGGGGACCCAGTACTTC | CAWSLLAEGTQYF
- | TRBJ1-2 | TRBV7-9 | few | TGTGCCAGCAGCTTGCCCGTCTCCGGGACGGACTATGGCTACACCTTC | CASSLPVSGTDYGYTF
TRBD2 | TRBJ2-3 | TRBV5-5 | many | TGTGCCAGCAGCCCTGAGCGGGGGGGCTCAGATACGCAGTATTTT | CASSPERGGSDTQYF
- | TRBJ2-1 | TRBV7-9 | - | TGTGCCAGCTTGACTAAGGGGGGATTAGAGCAGTTCTTC | CASLTKGGLEQFF
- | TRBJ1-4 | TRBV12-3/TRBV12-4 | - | TGTGCCAGCAGTTCACTACCGGGACAACCGGGGGAAAAACTGTTTTTT | CASSSLPGQPGEKLFF
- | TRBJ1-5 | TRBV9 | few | TGTGCCAGCAGCGTTGGAGGGGAAGTCAATCAGCCCCAGCATTTT | CASSVGGEVNQPQHF
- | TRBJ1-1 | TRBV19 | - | TGTGCCAGTACGCGAGGGAGCCGTTCCATGAACACTGAAGCTTTCTTT | CASTRGSRSMNTEAFF
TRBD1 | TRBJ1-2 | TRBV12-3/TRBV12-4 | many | TGTGCCAGCACCACAACAGTGACAGGGAGATATGGCTACACCTTC | CASTTTVTGRYGYTF
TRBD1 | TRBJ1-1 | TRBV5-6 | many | TGTGCCAGCAGGCGGGACAGAGGGAACACTGAAGCTTTCTTT | CASRRDRGNTEAFF
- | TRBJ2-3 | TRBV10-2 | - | TGCGCCAGCAGTGAGCCTCCGTGGACAGATACGCAGTATTTT | CASSEPPWTDTQYF
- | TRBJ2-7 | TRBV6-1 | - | TGTGCCACCGACACAACCCTCTACGAGCAGTACTTC | CATDTTLYEQYF
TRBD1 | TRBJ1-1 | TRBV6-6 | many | TGTGCCAGCAGTTACTCAGGGGGCATTGGGCGGTACACTGAAGCTTTCTTT | CASSYSGGIGRYTEAFF
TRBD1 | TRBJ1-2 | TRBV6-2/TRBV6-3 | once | TGTGCCAGCAGTTACTTAACCGGGACAGGGTTTTGGTATGGCTACACCTTC | CASSYLTGTGFWYGYTF
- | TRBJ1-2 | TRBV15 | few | TGTGCCACCAGCAGAGATCCAGGGGTAGAGAGTGGCTACACCTTC | CATSRDPGVESGYTF
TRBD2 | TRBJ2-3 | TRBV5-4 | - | TGTGCCAGCAGCTTACCTAGCGGGCGAGTCAATACGCAGTATTTT | CASSLPSGRVNTQYF
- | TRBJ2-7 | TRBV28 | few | TGTGCCAGCAGTAACCCGGGACTCTCCTACGAGCAGTACTTC | CASSNPGLSYEQYF
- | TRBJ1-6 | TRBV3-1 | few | TGTGCCAGCAGCCAAGAATATGGGGCTGGTAATTCACCCCTCCACTTT | CASSQEYGAGNSPLHF
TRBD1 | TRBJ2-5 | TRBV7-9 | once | TGTGCCAGCAGCTTAGACGGGACAGGAGATTGGACCCAGTACTTC | CASSLDGTGDWTQYF
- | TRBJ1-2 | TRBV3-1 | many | TGTGCCAGCAGCCAAGATCGGGGCAGGAACTATGGCTACACCTTC | CASSQDRGRNYGYTF
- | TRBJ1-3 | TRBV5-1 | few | TGCGCCAGCAGCTTGGCCGGAATAAACTCTGGAAACACCATATATTTT | CASSLAGINSGNTIYF
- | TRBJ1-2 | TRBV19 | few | TGTGCCAGTGGCCTAGGGGTCTATGGCTACACCTTC | CASGLGVYGYTF
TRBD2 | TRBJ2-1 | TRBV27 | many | TGTGCCAGCAGACCCCCGGGAGGGCGCGTCTATGAGCAGTTCTTC | CASRPPGGRVYEQFF
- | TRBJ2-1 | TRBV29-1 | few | TGCAGCGTCAAGATAAGGGGTCAGGGAAATGAGCAGTTCTTC | CSVKIRGQGNEQFF
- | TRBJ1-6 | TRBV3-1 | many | TGTGCCAGCAGCCCACAGAGAACCCCTAATTCACCCCTCCACTTT | CASSPQRTPNSPLHF
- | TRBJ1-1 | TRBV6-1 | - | TGTGCCAGCAGTTCAAGACACGGTGAAGCTTTCTTT | CASSSRHGEAFF
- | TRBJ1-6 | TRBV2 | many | TGTGCCAGCGATAAGGGAGGAGGGGCCTATAATTCACCCCTCCACTTT | CASDKGGGAYNSPLHF
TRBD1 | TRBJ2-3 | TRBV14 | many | TGTGCCAGCAGCCAAGAACAGGGGGTATCAGATACGCAGTATTTT | CASSQEQGVSDTQYF
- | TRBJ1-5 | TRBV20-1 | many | TGCAGTGCAGGGTCAGGGGCCAATCAGCCCCAGCATTTT | CSAGSGANQPQHF
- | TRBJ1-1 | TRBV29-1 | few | TGCAGCGTCCGCGGGGGGGCCAGGGGGAACACTGAAGCTTTCTTT | CSVRGGARGNTEAFF
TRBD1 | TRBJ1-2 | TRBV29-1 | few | TGCAGCGTTGGTGACAGGGGTGCTAGCTATGGCTACACCTTC | CSVGDRGASYGYTF
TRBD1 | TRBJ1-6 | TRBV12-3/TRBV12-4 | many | TGTGCCAGCAGTTTTCGGGACAGGCCCCTCCACTTT | CASSFRDRPLHF
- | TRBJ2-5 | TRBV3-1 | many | TGTGCCAGCAGCACCCGAGGGCAAGAGACCCAGTACTTC | CASSTRGQETQYF
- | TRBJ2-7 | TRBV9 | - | TGTGCCAGCAGCGCGAGCGGTAAGACCTACGAGCAGTACTTC | CASSASGKTYEQYF
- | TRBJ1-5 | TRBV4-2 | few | TGTGCCAGCAGCCACCTTGGGCCAGGGAGCGACGCCCAGCATTTT | CASSHLGPGSDAQHF
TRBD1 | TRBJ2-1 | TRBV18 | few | TGTGCCAGCTCACCACGAATCTCTGGGACAGGGGCCAATGAGCAGTTCTTC | CASSPRISGTGANEQFF
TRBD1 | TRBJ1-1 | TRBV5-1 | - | TGCGCCAGCAGCTTGACCTCAGGGGGCTCCAACTTCATGAACACTGAAGCTTTCTTT | CASSLTSGGSNFMNTEAFF
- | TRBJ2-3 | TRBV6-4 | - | TGTGCCTCCCGGGGCCCGTCCCAACTCACAGATACGCAGTATTTT | CASRGPSQLTDTQYF
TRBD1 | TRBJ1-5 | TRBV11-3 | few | TGTGCCAGCAGCTTAGAGGTATTCGTATTACAGGGGGGCAATCAGCCCCAGCATTTT | CASSLEVFVLQGGNQPQHF
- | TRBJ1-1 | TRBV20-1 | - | TGCAGTGCTGCTAGGGCCCGTAGCGCTGAAGCTTTCTTT | CSAARARSAEAFF
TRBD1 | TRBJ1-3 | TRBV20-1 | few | TGCAGTGCCCGTGGACAGGAGGGTGGAAACACCATATATTTT | CSARGQEGGNTIYF
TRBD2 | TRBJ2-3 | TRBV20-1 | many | TGCAGTGCAGCTCGGGGGGGCGATACGCAGTATTTT | CSAARGGDTQYF
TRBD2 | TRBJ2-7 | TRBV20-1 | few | TGCAGTGCTGAAAATAGCGGGGGGGTGGGGGAGCAGTACTTC | CSAENSGGVGEQYF
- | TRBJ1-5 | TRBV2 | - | TGTGCCAGCAGTGGAGGGTATGAACAGCCCCAGCATTTT | CASSGGYEQPQHF
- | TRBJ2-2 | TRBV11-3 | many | TGTGCCAGCAGCCAGGACGGGGGTCTAACCGGGGAGCTGTTTTTT | CASSQDGGLTGELFF
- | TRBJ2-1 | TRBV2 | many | TGTGCCAGCATAGGGTACAATGAGCAGTTCTTC | CASIGYNEQFF
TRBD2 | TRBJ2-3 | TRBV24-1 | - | TGTGCCACCAGTGATTCTAGCGGGGGGCCGGTCACAGATACGCAGTATTTT | CATSDSSGGPVTDTQYF
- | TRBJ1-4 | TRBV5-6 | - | TGTGCCAGCAGCCGGTACCTGTCGCCTGAAACTAATGAAAAACTGTTTTTT | CASSRYLSPETNEKLFF